This T cell receptor beta chain was sequenced during a study of cytomegalovirus exposure and HLA in healthy donors. Study-level results: In a later analysis, common viral pathogens appeared linked to several of the most significant clusters. Analyzed later, association rates of TCRs varied across HLA loci, with DRB1 most and HLA-C fewest. Immune exposure information available was restricted to CMV serostatus.

Germline values: CDR1 SGHTA, CDR2 FQGTGA. With 2 bases removed from V and 1 base from J, the gap between germline ends came to 5 bases. The CDR3 extends over 13 amino acids. Healthy bone marrow donors made up the donor group. Amplification used 60 Vbeta primers and 13 Jbeta primers. The table came from immunoSEQ multiplex PCR; TCRdb's copy has only in-frame clones and leaves some out. The data contain roughly 150,000 clones, 80% to 90% of them singletons. A note on this clone: Antigen: not known.

V gene TRBV7-3 combines with J gene TRBJ1-1; the D is unclear. This receptor was identified in a middle-aged woman in good health and CMV-seropositive. Sequenced: PBMCs. The CDR3 spells CASSLAGNTEAFF. In DNA, the CDR3 is TGTGCCAGCAGCTTAGCAGGGAACACTGAAGCTTTCTTT.